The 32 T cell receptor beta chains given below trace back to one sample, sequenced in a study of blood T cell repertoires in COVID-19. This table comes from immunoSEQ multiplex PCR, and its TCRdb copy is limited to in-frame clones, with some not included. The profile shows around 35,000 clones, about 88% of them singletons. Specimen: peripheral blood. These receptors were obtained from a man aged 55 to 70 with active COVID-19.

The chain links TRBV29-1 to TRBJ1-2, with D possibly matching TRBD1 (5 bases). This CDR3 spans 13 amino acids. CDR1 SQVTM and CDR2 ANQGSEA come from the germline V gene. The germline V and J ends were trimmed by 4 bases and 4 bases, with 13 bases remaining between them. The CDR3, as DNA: TGCAGCGTTGTAACCCAGGGATCCTATGGCTACACCTTC. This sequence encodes CSVVTQGSYGYTF.

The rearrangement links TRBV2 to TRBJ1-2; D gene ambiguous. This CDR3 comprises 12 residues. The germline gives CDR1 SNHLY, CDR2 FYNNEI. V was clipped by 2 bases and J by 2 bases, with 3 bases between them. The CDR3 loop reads CASSESNYGYTF. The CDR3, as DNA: TGTGCCAGCAGTGAAAGCAACTATGGCTACACCTTC.

The CDR3 spells CASSAYTGSANYGYTF. The CDR3 bases are TGTGCCAGCAGCGCTTACACAGGATCCGCTAACTATGGCTACACCTTC. V gene TRBV9 combines with J gene TRBJ1-2, with D tentatively TRBD1 (5 bases). Trimming removed 3 bases from V and 0 bases from J, with 15 bases in between. The CDR3 runs to 16 residues. The germline V gene has CDR1 SGDLS and CDR2 YYNGEE.

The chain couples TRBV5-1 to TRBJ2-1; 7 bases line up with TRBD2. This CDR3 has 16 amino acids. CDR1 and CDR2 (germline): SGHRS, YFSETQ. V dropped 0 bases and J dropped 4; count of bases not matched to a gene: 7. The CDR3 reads CASSLGGGEVYNEQFF. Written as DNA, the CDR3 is TGCGCCAGCAGCTTGGGCGGGGGAGAGGTATACAATGAGCAGTTCTTC.

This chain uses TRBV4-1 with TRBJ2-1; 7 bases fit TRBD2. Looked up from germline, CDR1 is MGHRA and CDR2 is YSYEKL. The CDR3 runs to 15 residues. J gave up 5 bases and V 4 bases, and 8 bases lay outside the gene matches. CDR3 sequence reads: CASSLLGLPNNEQFF. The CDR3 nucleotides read TGCGCCAGCAGCCTTCTGGGACTACCGAACAATGAGCAGTTCTTC.

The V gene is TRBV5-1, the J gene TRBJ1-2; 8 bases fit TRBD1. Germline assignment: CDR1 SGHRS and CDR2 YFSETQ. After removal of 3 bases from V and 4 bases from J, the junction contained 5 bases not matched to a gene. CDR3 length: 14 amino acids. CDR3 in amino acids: CASSSRDRSYGYTF. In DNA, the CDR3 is TGCGCCAGCAGCTCCCGGGACAGGAGCTATGGCTACACCTTC.

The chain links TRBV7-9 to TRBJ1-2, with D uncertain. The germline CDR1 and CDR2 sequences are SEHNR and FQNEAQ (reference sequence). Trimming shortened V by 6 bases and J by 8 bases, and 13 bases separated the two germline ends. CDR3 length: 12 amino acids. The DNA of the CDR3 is TGTGCCAGCAGTCGCACAGTCTTCGGCTACACCTTC. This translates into CASSRTVFGYTF.

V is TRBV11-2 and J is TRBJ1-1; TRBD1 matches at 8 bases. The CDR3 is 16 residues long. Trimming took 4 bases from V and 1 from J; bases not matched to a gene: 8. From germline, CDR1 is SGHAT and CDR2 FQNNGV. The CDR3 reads CASSSDRVSGNTEAFF. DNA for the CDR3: TGTGCCAGCAGCTCGGACAGGGTAAGCGGGAACACTGAAGCTTTCTTT.

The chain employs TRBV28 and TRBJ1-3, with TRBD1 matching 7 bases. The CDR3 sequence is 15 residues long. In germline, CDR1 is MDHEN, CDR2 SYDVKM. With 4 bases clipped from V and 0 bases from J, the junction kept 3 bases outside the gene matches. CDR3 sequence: CASSSYRGSGNTIYF. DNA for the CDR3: TGTGCCAGCAGTTCATACAGGGGCTCTGGAAACACCATATATTTT.

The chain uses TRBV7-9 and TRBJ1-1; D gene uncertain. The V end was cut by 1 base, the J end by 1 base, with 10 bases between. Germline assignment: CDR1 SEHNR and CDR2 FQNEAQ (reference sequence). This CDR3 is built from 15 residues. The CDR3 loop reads CASSLVRSGNTEAFF. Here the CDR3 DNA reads TGTGCCAGCAGCTTAGTCCGGTCGGGGAACACTGAAGCTTTCTTT.

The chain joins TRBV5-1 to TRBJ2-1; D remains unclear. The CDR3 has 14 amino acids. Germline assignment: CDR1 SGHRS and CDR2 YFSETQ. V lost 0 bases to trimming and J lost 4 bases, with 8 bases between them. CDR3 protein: CASSLAAVYNEQFF. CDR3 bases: TGCGCCAGCAGCTTGGCGGCGGTTTACAATGAGCAGTTCTTC.

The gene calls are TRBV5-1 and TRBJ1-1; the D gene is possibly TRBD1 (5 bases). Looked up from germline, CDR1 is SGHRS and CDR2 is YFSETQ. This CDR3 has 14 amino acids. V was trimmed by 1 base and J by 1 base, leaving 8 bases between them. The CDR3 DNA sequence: TGCGCCAGCAGCTTGTGGACACAGAACACTGAAGCTTTCTTT. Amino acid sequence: CASSLWTQNTEAFF.

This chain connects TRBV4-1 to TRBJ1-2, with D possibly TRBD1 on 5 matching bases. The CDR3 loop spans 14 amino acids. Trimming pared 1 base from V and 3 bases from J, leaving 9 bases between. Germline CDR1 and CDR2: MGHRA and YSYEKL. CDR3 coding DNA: TGCGCCAGCAGCCAAGCACGCAGGGACTATGGCTACACCTTC. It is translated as CASSQARRDYGYTF.

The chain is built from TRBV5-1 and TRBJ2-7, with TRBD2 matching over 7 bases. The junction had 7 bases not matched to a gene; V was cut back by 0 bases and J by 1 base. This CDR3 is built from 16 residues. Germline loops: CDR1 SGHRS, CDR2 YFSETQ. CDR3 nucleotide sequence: TGCGCCAGCAGCTTGGTTGGCCTAGCGGAATCCTACGAGCAGTACTTC. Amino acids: CASSLVGLAESYEQYF. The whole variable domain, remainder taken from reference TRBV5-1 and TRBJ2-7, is KAGVTQTPRYLIKTRGQQVTLSCSPISGHRSVSWYQQTPGQGLQFLFEYFSETQRNKGNFPGRFSGRQFSNSRSEMNVSTLELGDSALYLCASSLVGLAESYEQYFGPGTRLTVT.

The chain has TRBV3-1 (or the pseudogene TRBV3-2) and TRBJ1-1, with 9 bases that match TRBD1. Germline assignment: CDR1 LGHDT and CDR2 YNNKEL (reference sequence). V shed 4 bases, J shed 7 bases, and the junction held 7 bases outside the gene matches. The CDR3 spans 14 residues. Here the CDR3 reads CASSRTGASNEAFF. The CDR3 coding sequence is TGTGCCAGCAGCCGGACAGGGGCCTCAAATGAAGCTTTCTTT.

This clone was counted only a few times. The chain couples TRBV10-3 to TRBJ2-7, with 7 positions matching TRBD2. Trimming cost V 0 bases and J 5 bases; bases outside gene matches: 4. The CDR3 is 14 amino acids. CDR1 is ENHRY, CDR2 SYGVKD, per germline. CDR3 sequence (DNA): TGTGCCATCAGTGAGTCTTGGACTAGTGACGAGCAGTACTTC. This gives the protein CAISESWTSDEQYF.

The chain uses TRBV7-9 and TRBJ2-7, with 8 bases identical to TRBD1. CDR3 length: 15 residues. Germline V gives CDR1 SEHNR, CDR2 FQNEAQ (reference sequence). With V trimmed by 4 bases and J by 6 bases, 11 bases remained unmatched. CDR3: CASSSPGGGRREQYF. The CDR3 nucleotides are TGTGCCAGCAGCTCTCCAGGGGGCGGGCGCCGCGAGCAGTACTTC.

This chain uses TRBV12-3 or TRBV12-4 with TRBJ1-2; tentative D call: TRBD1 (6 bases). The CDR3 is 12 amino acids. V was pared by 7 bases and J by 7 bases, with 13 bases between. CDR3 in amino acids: CASTLQGSGYTF. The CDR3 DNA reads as TGTGCCAGCACCCTCCAGGGGAGTGGCTACACCTTC.

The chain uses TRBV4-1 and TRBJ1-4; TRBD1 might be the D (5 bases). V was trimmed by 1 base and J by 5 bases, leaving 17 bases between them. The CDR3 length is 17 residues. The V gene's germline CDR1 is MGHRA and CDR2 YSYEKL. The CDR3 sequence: CASSQGPQVGANEKLFF. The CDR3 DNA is TGCGCCAGCAGCCAAGGCCCGCAGGTTGGGGCAAATGAAAAACTGTTTTTT.

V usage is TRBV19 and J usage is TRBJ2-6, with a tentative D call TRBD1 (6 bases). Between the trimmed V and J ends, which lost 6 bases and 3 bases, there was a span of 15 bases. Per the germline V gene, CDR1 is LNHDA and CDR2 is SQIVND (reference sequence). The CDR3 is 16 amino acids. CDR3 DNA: TGTGCCAGTAGGCAGAACAGGGCCGGTGGGGCCAACGTCCTGACTTTC. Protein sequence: CASRQNRAGGANVLTF. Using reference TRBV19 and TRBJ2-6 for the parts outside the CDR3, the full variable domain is DGGITQSPKYLFRKEGQNVTLSCEQNLNHDAMYWYRQDPGQGLRLIYYSQIVNDFQKGDIAEGYSVSREKKESFPLTVTSAQKNPTAFYLCASRQNRAGGANVLTFGAGSRLTVL.

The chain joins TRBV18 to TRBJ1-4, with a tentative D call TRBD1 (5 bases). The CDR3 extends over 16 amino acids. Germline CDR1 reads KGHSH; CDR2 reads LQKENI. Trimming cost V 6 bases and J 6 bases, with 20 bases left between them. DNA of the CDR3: TGTGCCAGCTCCCTGTGGCGGGGGTCAACGGATGAAAAACTGTTTTTT. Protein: CASSLWRGSTDEKLFF. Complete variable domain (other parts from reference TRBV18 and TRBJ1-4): NAGVMQNPRHLVRRRGQEARLRCSPMKGHSHVYWYRQLPEEGLKFMVYLQKENIIDESGMPKERFSAEFPKEGPSILRIQQVVRGDSAAYFCASSLWRGSTDEKLFFGSGTQLSVL.

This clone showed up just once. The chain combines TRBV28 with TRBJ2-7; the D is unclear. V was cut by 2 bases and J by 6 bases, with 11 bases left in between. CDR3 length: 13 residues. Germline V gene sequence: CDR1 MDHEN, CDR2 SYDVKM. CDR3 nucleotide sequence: TGTGCCAGCAGTTTACCCATGCTGCGCGAGCAGTACTTC. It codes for CASSLPMLREQYF.

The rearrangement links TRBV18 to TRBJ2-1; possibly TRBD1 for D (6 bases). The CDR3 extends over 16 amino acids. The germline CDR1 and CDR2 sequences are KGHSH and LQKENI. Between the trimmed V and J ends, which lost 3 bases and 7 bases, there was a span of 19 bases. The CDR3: CASSPQAGVSINEQFF. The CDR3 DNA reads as TGTGCCAGCTCACCCCAGGCAGGGGTCTCGATAAATGAGCAGTTCTTC.

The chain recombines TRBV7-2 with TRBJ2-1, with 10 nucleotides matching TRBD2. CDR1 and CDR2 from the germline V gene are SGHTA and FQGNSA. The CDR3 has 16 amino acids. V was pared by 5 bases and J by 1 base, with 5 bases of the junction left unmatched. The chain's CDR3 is CASSILAGVSYNEQFF. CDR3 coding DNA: TGTGCCAGCAGCATCCTAGCGGGAGTTTCCTACAATGAGCAGTTCTTC.

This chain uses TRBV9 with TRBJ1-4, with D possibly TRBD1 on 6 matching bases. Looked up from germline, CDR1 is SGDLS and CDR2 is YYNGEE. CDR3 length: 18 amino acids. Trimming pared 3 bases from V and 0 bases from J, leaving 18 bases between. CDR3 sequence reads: CASSAPRTESTTNEKLFF. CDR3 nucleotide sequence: TGTGCCAGCAGCGCTCCTCGGACAGAGAGTACAACTAATGAAAAACTGTTTTTT.

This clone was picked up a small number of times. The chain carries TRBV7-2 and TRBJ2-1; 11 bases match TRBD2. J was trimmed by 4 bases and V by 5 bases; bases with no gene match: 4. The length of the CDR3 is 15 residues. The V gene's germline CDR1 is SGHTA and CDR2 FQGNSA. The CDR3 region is CASSRGLAAYNEQFF. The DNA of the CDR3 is TGTGCCAGCAGCCGGGGACTAGCGGCTTACAATGAGCAGTTCTTC.

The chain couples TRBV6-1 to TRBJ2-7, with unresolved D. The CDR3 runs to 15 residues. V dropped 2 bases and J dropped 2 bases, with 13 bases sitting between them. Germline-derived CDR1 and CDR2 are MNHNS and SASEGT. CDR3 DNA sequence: TGTGCCAGCAGTGAATCAGACTTGGCAACCTACGAGCAGTACTTC. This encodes CASSESDLATYEQYF.

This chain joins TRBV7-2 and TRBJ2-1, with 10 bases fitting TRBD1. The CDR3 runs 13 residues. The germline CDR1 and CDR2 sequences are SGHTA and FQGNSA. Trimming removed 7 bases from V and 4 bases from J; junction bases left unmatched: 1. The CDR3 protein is CASTGQGYNEQFF. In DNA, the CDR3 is TGTGCCAGCACGGGACAGGGGTACAATGAGCAGTTCTTC.

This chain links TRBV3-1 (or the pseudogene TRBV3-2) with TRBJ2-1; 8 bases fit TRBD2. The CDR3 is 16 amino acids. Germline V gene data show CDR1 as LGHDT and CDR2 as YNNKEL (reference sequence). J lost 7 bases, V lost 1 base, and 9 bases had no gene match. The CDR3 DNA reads TGTGCCAGCAGCCAAGGCGCGGCGGGAGGAACAAATGAGCAGTTCTTC. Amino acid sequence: CASSQGAAGGTNEQFF.

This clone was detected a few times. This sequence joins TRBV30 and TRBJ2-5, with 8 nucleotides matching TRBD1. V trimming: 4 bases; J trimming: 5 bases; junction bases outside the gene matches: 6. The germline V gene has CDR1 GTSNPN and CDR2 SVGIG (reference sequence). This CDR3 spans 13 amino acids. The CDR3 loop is CAWTRTGRETQYF. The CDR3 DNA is TGTGCCTGGACTCGGACAGGGCGGGAGACCCAGTACTTC.

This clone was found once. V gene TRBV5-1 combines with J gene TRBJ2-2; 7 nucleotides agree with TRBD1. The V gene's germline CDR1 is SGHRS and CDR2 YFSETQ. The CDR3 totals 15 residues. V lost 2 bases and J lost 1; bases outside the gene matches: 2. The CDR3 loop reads CASSFGTVNTGELFF. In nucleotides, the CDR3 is TGCGCCAGCAGCTTCGGGACAGTGAACACCGGGGAGCTGTTTTTT.

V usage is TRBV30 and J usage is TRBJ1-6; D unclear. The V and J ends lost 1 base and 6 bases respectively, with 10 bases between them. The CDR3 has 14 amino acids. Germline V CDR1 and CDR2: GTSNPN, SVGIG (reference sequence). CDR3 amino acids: CAWSDPGANSPLHF. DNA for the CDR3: TGTGCCTGGAGTGACCCAGGCGCTAATTCACCCCTCCACTTT.